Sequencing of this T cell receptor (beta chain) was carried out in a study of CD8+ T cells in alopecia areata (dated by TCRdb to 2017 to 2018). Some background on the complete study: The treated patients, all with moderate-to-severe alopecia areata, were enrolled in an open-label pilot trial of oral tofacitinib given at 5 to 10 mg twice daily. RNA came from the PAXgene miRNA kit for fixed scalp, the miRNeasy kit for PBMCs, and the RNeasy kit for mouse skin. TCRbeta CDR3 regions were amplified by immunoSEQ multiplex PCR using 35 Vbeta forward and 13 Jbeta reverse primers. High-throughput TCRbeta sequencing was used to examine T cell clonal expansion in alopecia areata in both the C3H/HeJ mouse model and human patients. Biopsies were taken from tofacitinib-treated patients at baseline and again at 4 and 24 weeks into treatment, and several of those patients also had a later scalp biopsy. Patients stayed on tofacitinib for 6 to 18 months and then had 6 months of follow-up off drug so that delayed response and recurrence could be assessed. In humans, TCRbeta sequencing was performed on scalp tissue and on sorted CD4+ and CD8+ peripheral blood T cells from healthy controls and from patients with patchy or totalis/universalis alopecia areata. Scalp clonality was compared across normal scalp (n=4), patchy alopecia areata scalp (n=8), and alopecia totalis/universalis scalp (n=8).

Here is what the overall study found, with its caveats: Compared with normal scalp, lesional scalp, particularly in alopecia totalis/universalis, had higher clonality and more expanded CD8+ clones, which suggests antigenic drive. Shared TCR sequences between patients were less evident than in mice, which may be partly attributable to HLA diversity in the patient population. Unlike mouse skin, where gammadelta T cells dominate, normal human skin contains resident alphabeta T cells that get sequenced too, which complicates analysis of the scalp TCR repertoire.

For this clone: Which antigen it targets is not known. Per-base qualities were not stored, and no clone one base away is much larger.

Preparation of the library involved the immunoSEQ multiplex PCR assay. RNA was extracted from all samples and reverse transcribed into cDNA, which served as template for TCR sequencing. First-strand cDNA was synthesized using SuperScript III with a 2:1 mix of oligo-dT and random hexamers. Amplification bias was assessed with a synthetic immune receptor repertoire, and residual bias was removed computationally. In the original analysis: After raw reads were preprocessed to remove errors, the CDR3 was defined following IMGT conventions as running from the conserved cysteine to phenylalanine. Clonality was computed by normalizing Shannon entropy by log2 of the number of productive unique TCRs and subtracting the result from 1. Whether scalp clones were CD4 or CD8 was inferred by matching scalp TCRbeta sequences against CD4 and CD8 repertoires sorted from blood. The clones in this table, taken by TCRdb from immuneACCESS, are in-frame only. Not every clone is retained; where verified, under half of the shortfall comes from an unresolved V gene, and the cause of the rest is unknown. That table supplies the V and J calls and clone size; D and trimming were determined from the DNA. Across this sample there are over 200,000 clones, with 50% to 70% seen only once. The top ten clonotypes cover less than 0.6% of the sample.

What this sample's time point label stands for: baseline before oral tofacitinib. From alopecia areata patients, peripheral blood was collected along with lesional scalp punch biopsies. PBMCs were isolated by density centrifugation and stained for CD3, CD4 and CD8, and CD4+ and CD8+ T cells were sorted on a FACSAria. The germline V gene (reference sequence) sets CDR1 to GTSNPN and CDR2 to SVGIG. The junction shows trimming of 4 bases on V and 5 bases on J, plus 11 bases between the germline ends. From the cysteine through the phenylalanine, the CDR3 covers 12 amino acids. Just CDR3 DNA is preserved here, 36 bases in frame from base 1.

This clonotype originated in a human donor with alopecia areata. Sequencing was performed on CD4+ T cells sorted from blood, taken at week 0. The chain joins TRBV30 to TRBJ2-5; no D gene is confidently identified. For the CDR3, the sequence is CAWTPGAETQYF. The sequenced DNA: TGTGCCTGGACCCCAGGAGCGGAGACCCAGTACTTC.